This TCR beta chain was recorded in a study of blood T cell repertoires in COVID-19. Study-level information: Spain, Italy and the United States supplied samples that represented acute and convalescent COVID-19. The cDNA or gDNA used as material had been derived from T cells, B-cell-depleted T cells, or PBMCs.

Trimming removed 11 bases from V and 1 base from J, with 8 bases in between. The germline V gene encodes CDR1 MDHEN and CDR2 SYDVKM. This CDR3 is 11 amino acids long. As processed by the authors: It was from reference gene primer amplification that nucleated cell counts were estimated. This table comes from immunoSEQ multiplex PCR, and its TCRdb copy is limited to in-frame clones, with some not included. V, J and clone size are taken as reported in that table, and D and trimming were inferred from the DNA itself. The repertoire holds a few hundred thousand clones, with around 86% as singletons. The sample taken for sequencing was peripheral blood. This chain connects TRBV28 to TRBJ1-1, with D unresolved. This TCR came from a young woman who had recovered from COVID-19. Here the CDR3 reads CAARRNTEAFF. The CDR3 nucleotides are TGTGCCGCCCGGAGGAACACTGAAGCTTTCTTT. The full variable domain, completed using reference TRBV28 and TRBJ1-1, is DVKVTQSSRYLVKRTGEKVFLECVQDMDHENMFWYRQDPGLGLRLIYFSYDVKMKEKGDIPEGYSVSREKKERFSLILESASTNQTSMYLCAARRNTEAFFGQGTRLTVV.